This TCR beta chain was sequenced in a study of OX40 agonist ivuxolimab in advanced cancers. Looking at the study overall: Ivuxolimab was a fully human IgG2 agonistic monoclonal antibody targeting the costimulatory receptor OX40 (CD134). Peripheral TCRbeta sequencing aimed to test whether ivuxolimab altered TCR sequence diversity and caused clonal T-cell expansion. Partial responses occurred in three dose-escalation patients: two with cutaneous melanoma and one with hepatocellular carcinoma. Patients were allowed to have had prior anti-PD-1, anti-PD-L1 or anti-CTLA-4 therapy, and around 37% of the dose-escalation patients had previously received checkpoint inhibitors. Of the approximately 54 dose-escalation patients, hepatocellular carcinoma was present in about 20, melanoma in roughly 15, renal cell carcinoma in 9 and head and neck cancer in 9. The paper covers the monotherapy dose-escalation part of the phase I ivuxolimab trial, which included N of about 50 patients. Intravenous ivuxolimab was administered to patients every 2 weeks at six dose levels: 0.01, 0.1, 0.3, 1.5, 3 and 10 mg/kg. In the dose-escalation cohort, approximately 82% of patients were male, and the mean age was around 60 years with a range of roughly 20 to 80.

General findings and caveats noted by the study authors: The antigen specificity of the peripheral T cells that underwent clonal expansion was not determined. Partial responders in the 0.1-3.0 mg/kg groups had among the lowest normalized peripheral clonal expansion, especially among CD8+ T cells. Low levels of normalized T-cell clonal expansion were also seen in some patients who did not respond. On average, CD8+ T cells showed more expanded clones than CD4+ T cells after ivuxolimab. Clonal expansion of both CD4+ and CD8+ blood T cells was observed from baseline to week 6 at doses 0.1 to 3.0 mg/kg.

The trial excluded patients who had a history of autoimmune disease or who were on systemic immunosuppression. Peripheral blood for TCR sequencing was collected from all dose cohorts at baseline, on cycle 4 day 1, and on cycle 7 day 1. Samples were obtained from an open-label, multicenter, first-in-human phase I dose-escalation trial of ivuxolimab. Adults with locally advanced or metastatic melanoma, renal cell carcinoma, hepatocellular carcinoma or head and neck squamous cell carcinoma were enrolled in the trial. Before TCR sequencing, CD4+ and CD8+ T cells were separately sorted from peripheral blood. As concerns this clone: Its antigen specificity is not known. No base quality information exists; no much larger clone differs at one position.

To sequence the TCRbeta CDR3 region, genomic DNA was isolated from the sorted cells. The immunoSEQ Assay was used to sequence the TCRbeta CDR3 regions. TCRdb stores this immuneACCESS table with in-frame sequences only. Part of the clones is absent; in the studies checked, under half of the shortfall reflects unresolved V genes, and no reason is known for the rest. The sample table records 53,000 or so clones; more than 75% of these occur just once. Clones ranked in the top ten supply around 2.3% of the sample. This receptor was taken from an adult with an advanced solid tumor such as melanoma, head and neck, liver or kidney cancer. The material was CD4+ or CD8+ T cells sorted from blood, obtained in a trial of the OX40 agonist ivuxolimab.

The nucleotide sequence reads as follows: TGTGCCAGCAGTGAACAGGGAGGATCACCCCTCCACTTT. Translation gives CASSEQGGSPLHF. Here the chain combines TRBV6-4 and TRBJ1-6; TRBD1 might be the D gene, on 6 matching bases. In the germline V gene, CDR1 corresponds to MRHNA and CDR2 to SNTAGT. Measured from the cysteine to the phenylalanine, the CDR3 is 13 residues long. This entry keeps only the CDR3 DNA: 39 bases, framed from base 1. V drops 3 bases and J drops 10 bases, leaving 10 bases in between.